A single sample is the source of the 32 T cell receptor beta chains below, sequenced in a study of blood T cells in healthy people across ages. Through a sample-barcoded 5' primer and a J-beta primer mix, a second PCR was run for roughly 6 to 11 cycles. MiXCR, run by TCRdb on the 5' RACE reads, gives a single entry per CDR3 protein. This table holds about 1.7 million distinct CDR3 sequences, 28% found once. The specimen sequenced was blood. Every receptor here comes from a woman in her thirties in good health.

Points on this clonotype: A much larger clone lies one base from this, so it may be a read error. The rearrangement uses TRBV7-2 and TRBJ2-7; weak D call: TRBD2 (5 bases). Trimming removed 4 bases at V and 5 bases at J, with 15 bases between. The CDR3 covers 14 residues. Germline V gene lookup returns CDR1 SGHTA and CDR2 FQGNSA. The CDR3 bases are TGTGCCAGCAGCTCCCCCAGGACTTTTAACGAGCAGTACTTC. Residues: CASSSPRTFNEQYF.

This clonotype turned up a few times. The rearrangement joins TRBV7-9 to TRBJ2-7, with D maybe TRBD2 (5 bases). This CDR3 region has 13 residues. From germline, CDR1 is SEHNR and CDR2 FQNEAQ (reference sequence). Trimming pared 8 bases from V and 3 bases from J, leaving 14 bases between. Written as DNA, the CDR3 is TGTGCCAGCGGTGGGAGACAAGGCTACGAGCAGTACTTC. This translates into CASGGRQGYEQYF.

This clonotype has just a few counts. The chain links TRBV25-1 to TRBJ2-3; D not resolved. Germline V gene data show CDR1 as MGHDK and CDR2 as SYGVNS. This CDR3 has 15 amino acids. Trimming removed 1 base from V and 2 bases from J, with 10 bases in between. The CDR3 loop is CASSELADHTDTQYF. In DNA, the CDR3 is TGTGCCAGCAGTGAATTGGCGGACCACACAGATACGCAGTATTTT.

The chain is built from TRBV25-1 and TRBJ1-5, with 7 bases lining up with TRBD1. Germline CDR1 MGHDK, CDR2 SYGVNS. V lost 8 bases to trimming and J lost 3 bases; unmatched junction nucleotides: 16. The CDR3 contains 17 residues. CDR3 sequence reads: CASPKGLQGKNNQPQHF. The CDR3 region has the DNA TGTGCCAGCCCGAAAGGCCTACAGGGGAAGAACAATCAGCCCCAGCATTTT.

This clonotype was seen a handful of times. V is TRBV29-1 and J is TRBJ1-4; maybe TRBD1 (5 bases). V was pared by 1 base and J by 9 bases, with 6 bases between. Germline assignment: CDR1 SQVTM and CDR2 ANQGSEA. This CDR3 region has 11 residues. CDR3 DNA: TGCAGCGTTGAAGGGGGCCAAAAACTGTTTTTT. Its translation is CSVEGGQKLFF.

As for this clonotype: Just one base apart from a much larger clone, this may be a read error. The chain is built from TRBV6-1 and TRBJ2-5, with D perhaps matching TRBD1 (5 bases). The length of the CDR3 is 15 residues. Germline V gene data show CDR1 as MNHNS and CDR2 as SASEGT. The CDR3 protein is CASGDVRGNQETQYF. The CDR3, as DNA: TGTGCCAGCGGTGATGTAAGGGGCAACCAAGAGACCCAGTACTTC.

This clonotype has ten or more counts. The chain is built from TRBV15 and TRBJ1-2; possible D gene TRBD1, 5 bases. The V end was cut by 0 bases, the J end by 7 bases, with 12 bases between. Per the germline V gene, CDR1 is LNHNV and CDR2 is YYDKDF (reference sequence). The CDR3 covers 14 residues. The CDR3 is CATSRDRGFGGYTF. CDR3 coding DNA: TGTGCCACCAGCAGAGACCGGGGGTTTGGTGGCTACACCTTC.

The rearrangement joins TRBV3-1 to TRBJ2-7, with no clear D. The CDR3 extends over 15 amino acids. CDR1 and CDR2 from the germline V gene are LGHDT and YNNKEL (reference sequence). V was clipped by 1 base and J by 0 bases, with 10 bases between them. The CDR3 sequence: CASSQVSSSSYEQYF. DNA of the CDR3: TGTGCCAGCAGCCAAGTCTCCAGTAGCTCCTACGAGCAGTACTTC.

This clonotype was observed a few times. V is TRBV5-1 and J is TRBJ2-1, with 7 bases that match TRBD2. CDR1 SGHRS and CDR2 YFSETQ come from the germline V gene. This CDR3 has 15 amino acids. The junction had 4 bases not matched to a gene; V was cut back by 0 bases and J by 4 bases. The CDR3 spells CASSLDWGGYNEQFF. In DNA, the CDR3 is TGCGCCAGCAGCTTGGATTGGGGGGGATACAATGAGCAGTTCTTC.

This clonotype was seen repeatedly, ten times or more. The J gene is TRBJ1-2, the V gene TRBV12-3 or TRBV12-4; D not certain. V lost 6 bases to trimming and J lost 4 bases, with 18 bases between them. There are 15 residues in the CDR3. The CDR3 DNA reads as TGTGCCAGCAGGAGTAATGGACGTTCTTCCTATGGCTACACCTTC. It codes for CASRSNGRSSYGYTF.

This clonotype was observed at least ten times. This chain links TRBV30 with TRBJ1-5; D is perhaps TRBD1 (5 bases). The CDR3 consists of 15 residues. Germline V lookup: CDR1 GTSNPN, CDR2 SVGIG (reference sequence). Trimming left V 3 bases short and J 5 bases short, with 17 bases between. The CDR3 is CAWRPTGGRDQPQHF. The CDR3 nucleotides read TGTGCCTGGAGGCCAACCGGGGGGAGGGATCAGCCCCAGCATTTT.

The chain uses TRBV6-5 and TRBJ2-5, with TRBD2 as a possible D gene (6 bases). The DNA matches TRBJ2-7 better at its end, which makes the J call doubtful. Germline V gene sequence: CDR1 MNHEY, CDR2 SVGAGI. This CDR3 comprises 15 residues. CDR3 loop: CASTYTAGPGGEQYF. CDR3 sequence (DNA): TGTGCCAGCACCTATACGGCGGGGCCCGGTGGCGAGCAGTACTTC.

Remarks on this clonotype: At one boundary the junction diverges from the germline segment, which might be a read error. This chain connects TRBV7-2 to TRBJ2-1, with 10 bases identical to TRBD2. This CDR3 has 16 amino acids. Germline V gene lookup returns CDR1 SGHTA and CDR2 FQGNSA. In DNA form, the CDR3 reads TGTGCCCGCAGCCCCCCACTAGCGGGAAGAGGGCATGAGCAGTTCTTC. It is translated as CARSPPLAGRGHEQFF.

This clonotype was found a few times. The chain recombines TRBV29-1 with TRBJ2-7; weak D call: TRBD2 (6 bases). The J call may be faulty, since TRBJ2-5 better matches the DNA end. This CDR3 contains 13 residues. Germline V gives CDR1 SQVTM, CDR2 ANQGSEA. Here the CDR3 reads CSVEGLRAQTQYF. The CDR3 DNA reads TGCAGCGTTGAGGGACTGCGAGCGCAGACCCAGTACTTC.

This clonotype was picked up a small number of times. The chain joins TRBV6-2 or TRBV6-3 to TRBJ2-5, with D perhaps TRBD2 (6 bases). The CDR3 runs 14 residues. The V gene's germline CDR1 is MNHEY and CDR2 SVGEGT. V was pared by 5 bases and J by 2 bases, with 12 bases between. DNA of the CDR3: TGTGCCAGCAGTCGCCGGGACTTGCAAGAGACCCAGTACTTC. Amino acids: CASSRRDLQETQYF.

Only a few counts were recorded for this clonotype. This chain links TRBV11-2 with TRBJ1-2; 8 nucleotides line up with TRBD1. V lost 7 bases to trimming and J lost 8 bases; unmatched junction nucleotides: 15. This CDR3 spans 15 amino acids. The germline V gene has CDR1 SGHAT and CDR2 FQNNGV. The CDR3 loop reads CASTPQRTGLEGYTF. The CDR3 DNA is TGTGCCAGCACCCCTCAACGGACAGGGTTAGAGGGCTACACCTTC. Using reference TRBV11-2 and TRBJ1-2 for the parts outside the CDR3, the full variable domain is EAGVAQSPRYKIIEKRQSVAFWCNPISGHATLYWYQQILGQGPKLLIQFQNNGVVDDSQLPKDRFSAERLKGVDSTLKIQPAKLEDSAVYLCASTPQRTGLEGYTFGSGTRLTVV.

Note on this clonotype: Given a much more abundant clone one base away, this may be a read error. The chain carries TRBV29-1 and TRBJ2-7, with D perhaps being TRBD1 or TRBD2 (6 bases each). CDR1 and CDR2 from the germline V gene are SQVTM and ANQGSEA. The V gene lost 3 bases and the J gene lost 0 bases, with 15 bases spanning the gap. The length of the CDR3 is 15 residues. The CDR3 region is CSVEEGGLSSYEQYF. CDR3 nucleotides: TGCAGCGTTGAGGAGGGGGGCTTGAGCTCCTACGAGCAGTACTTC.

The rearrangement uses TRBV21-1 and TRBJ2-7. TRBV21-1 constitutes a pseudogene. This CDR3 contains 15 residues. The CDR3 nucleotides are TGTGCCAGCAGCAAAAGGTGGATGAGGATCTACGAGCAGTACTTC. It is translated as CASSKRWMRIYEQYF.

This clonotype has at least ten counts. This chain joins TRBV9 and TRBJ1-2; D is uncertain. This CDR3 comprises 13 residues. V was trimmed by 0 bases and J by 4 bases, leaving 7 bases between them. Germline assignment: CDR1 SGDLS and CDR2 YYNGEE. The CDR3: CASSVVSGYGYTF. The CDR3, as DNA: TGTGCCAGCAGCGTAGTCTCGGGCTATGGCTACACCTTC. Looking up the rest from reference TRBV9 and TRBJ1-2 gives the full variable domain: DSGVTQTPKHLITATGQRVTLRCSPRSGDLSVYWYQQSLDQGLQFLIQYYNGEERAKGNILERFSAQQFPDLHSELNLSSLELGDSALYFCASSVVSGYGYTFGSGTRLTVV.

This chain connects TRBV20-1 to TRBJ2-1; tentatively, D is TRBD2 (7 bases). Germline CDR1 and CDR2: DFQATT and SNEGSKA (reference sequence). V lost 5 bases and J 8 bases, leaving 22 bases between the germline ends. The CDR3 runs 15 residues. The CDR3 DNA follows: TGCAGTGCTCCCGTCGGGGCGGGGGCCCAAGATGAGCAGTTCTTC. Amino acids: CSAPVGAGAQDEQFF.

To note about this clonotype: Its ends do not fully match the called genes, so a read error is possible. J is TRBJ1-5 and V is TRBV20-1; possible D gene TRBD1, 5 bases. The length of the CDR3 is 17 residues. In germline, CDR1 is DFQATT, CDR2 SNEGSKA (reference sequence). The CDR3, as DNA: TGCAGTGCTAGAGAAGAGTTGACAGCTTATAGCAATCAGCTCCAGCATTTT. The encoded protein is CSAREELTAYSNQLQHF.

This clonotype was seen many times. The CDR3 nucleotides read TGTGCCACCAGTGCGGGCGGCTCCTACAATGAGCAGTTCTTC. Its protein is CATSAGGSYNEQFF. This chain uses TRBV24-1 with TRBJ2-1; D unresolved. Trimming stripped 5 bases from V and 0 bases from J, with 7 bases between. The CDR3 spans 14 residues. The germline V gene has CDR1 KGHDR and CDR2 SFDVKD.

The chain links TRBV2 to TRBJ2-1; TRBD2 might be the D (5 bases). CDR3 size: 13 residues. V was pared by 6 bases and J by 8 bases, with 14 bases between. Germline lookup yields CDR1 SNHLY and CDR2 FYNNEI. CDR3 nucleotides: TGTGCCAGCAGAGAGGGTGAATACGATGAGCAGTTCTTC. Protein: CASREGEYDEQFF.

This chain links TRBV20-1 with TRBJ2-1; 10 nucleotides match TRBD2. The CDR3 has 15 amino acids. Germline lookup yields CDR1 DFQATT and CDR2 SNEGSKA (reference sequence). Trimming took 1 base from V and 8 from J; bases not matched to a gene: 8. The CDR3 DNA reads as TGCAGTGCTAGAGTGCTAGCGGGAGCTAATTATGAGCAGTTCTTC. Its translation: CSARVLAGANYEQFF.

There are a few counts of this clonotype. The chain is built from TRBV20-1 and TRBJ2-3; unclear D gene. Per germline, CDR1 DFQATT and CDR2 SNEGSKA (reference sequence). The CDR3 runs 12 residues. The V gene lost 0 bases and the J gene lost 11 bases, with 12 bases spanning the gap. The CDR3 bases are TGCAGTGCTAGAGACGTGGGCCTCGGGCAGTATTTT. Translating it yields CSARDVGLGQYF.

This clonotype was counted only a few times. This rearrangement joins TRBV10-1 to TRBJ2-1, with TRBD1 matching 10 bases. CDR3 length: 15 residues. The germline CDR1 and CDR2 sequences are WNHNN and SYGVQD (reference sequence). Trimming at V came to 10 bases and at J to 8 bases, leaving 14 bases not matched to a gene. The CDR3 region is CATGSGQGVRDEQFF. In DNA, the CDR3 is TGCGCCACCGGGTCAGGACAGGGGGTAAGGGATGAGCAGTTCTTC.

This chain uses TRBV12-3 or TRBV12-4 with TRBJ2-4, with D perhaps matching TRBD2 (6 bases). The CDR3 is 12 amino acids. V shed 7 bases and J shed 6 bases, with 10 bases lying between them. CDR3 bases: TGTGCCAGCATGGGGGGACCAAACATTCAGTACTTC. Encoded protein: CASMGGPNIQYF.

This clonotype came up many times. This chain connects TRBV10-3 to TRBJ2-1; TRBD2 matches 8 bases. V lost 4 bases and J lost 8; bases outside the gene matches: 4. The CDR3 extends over 13 amino acids. Per the germline V gene, CDR1 is ENHRY and CDR2 is SYGVKD. The CDR3 region has the DNA TGTGCCATCAGTGGAGGTAGCGGGGATGAGCAGTTCTTC. The encoded protein is CAISGGSGDEQFF.

The chain joins TRBV12-3 or TRBV12-4 to TRBJ1-2, with D maybe TRBD1 (5 bases). The CDR3 runs 14 residues. Trimming removed 5 bases from V and 5 bases from J, with 15 bases in between. In DNA form, the CDR3 reads TGTGCCAGCAGTGAGCCCTCGGGGGAATATGGCTACACCTTC. This sequence encodes CASSEPSGEYGYTF.

This clonotype was counted only a few times. The rearrangement joins TRBV7-9 to TRBJ1-4, with 8 bases fitting TRBD1. V shed 4 bases, J shed 5 bases, and the junction held 6 bases outside the gene matches. The CDR3 runs to 15 residues. Germline V gene data show CDR1 as SEHNR and CDR2 as FQNEAQ (reference sequence). CDR3 residues: CASSYDRGGNEKLFF. CDR3 sequence (DNA): TGTGCCAGCAGCTACGACAGGGGAGGAAATGAAAAACTGTTTTTT. Combining the CDR3 with reference TRBV7-9 and TRBJ1-4 gives the whole variable domain DTGVSQNPRHKITKRGQNVTFRCDPISEHNRLYWYRQTLGQGPEFLTYFQNEAQLEKSRLLSDRFSAERPKGSFSTLEIQRTEQGDSAMYLCASSYDRGGNEKLFFGSGTQLSVL.

The table lists this clonotype with many counts. The J gene is TRBJ2-1, the V gene TRBV29-1; weak D call: TRBD2 (6 bases). With 7 bases removed from V and 7 bases from J, the gap between germline ends came to 20 bases. The CDR3 is 14 amino acids. Germline V gives CDR1 SQVTM, CDR2 ANQGSEA. This CDR3 reads CSALGRRSGNEQFF. Here the CDR3 DNA reads TGCAGCGCCCTTGGGAGGAGGAGTGGGAATGAGCAGTTCTTC.

This chain joins TRBV28 and TRBJ2-3, with TRBD1 matching 7 bases. V lost 4 bases to trimming and J lost 4 bases; unmatched junction nucleotides: 11. This CDR3 is built from 16 residues. Germline CDR1 reads MDHEN; CDR2 reads SYDVKM. DNA of the CDR3: TGTGCCAGCAGTTCGATATTCCCGACAGGGTCAGATACGCAGTATTTT. Translation gives CASSSIFPTGSDTQYF.